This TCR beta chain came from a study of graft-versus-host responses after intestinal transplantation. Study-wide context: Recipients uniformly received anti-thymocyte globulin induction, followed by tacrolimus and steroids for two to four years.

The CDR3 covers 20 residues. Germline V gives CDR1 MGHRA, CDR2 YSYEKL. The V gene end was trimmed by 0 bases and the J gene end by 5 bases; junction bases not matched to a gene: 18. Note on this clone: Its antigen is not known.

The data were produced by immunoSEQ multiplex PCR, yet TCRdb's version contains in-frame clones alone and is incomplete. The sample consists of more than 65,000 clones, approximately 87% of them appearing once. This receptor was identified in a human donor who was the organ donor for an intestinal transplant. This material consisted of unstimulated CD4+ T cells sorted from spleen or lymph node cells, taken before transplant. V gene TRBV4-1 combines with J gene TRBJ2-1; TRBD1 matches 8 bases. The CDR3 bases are TGCGCCAGCAGCCAAGACGGACAGGGATCTGCTACCCTGGCTGACAATGAGCAGTTCTTC. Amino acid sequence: CASSQDGQGSATLADNEQFF.